These 26 T cell receptor beta chains share one sample of origin, sequenced in a study of early T cells in non-severe SARS-CoV-2 infection. A single record per CDR3 protein comes from TCRdb applying MiXCR to the 5' RACE reads. This table has 40,000 to 60,000 distinct CDR3 sequences, about 11% appearing once. The specimen was whole blood. These receptors were obtained from an adult who was a healthcare worker with PCR-confirmed SARS-CoV-2 infection or an uninfected control (not recorded which).

The genes are TRBV11-3 and TRBJ2-6; no definite D call. Germline V gives CDR1 SGHNT, CDR2 YENEEA. With 2 bases removed from V and 7 bases from J, the gap between germline ends came to 12 bases. This CDR3 has 15 amino acids. In nucleotides, the CDR3 is TGTGCCAGCAGCTTAAAGACGACGGGCGCCAACGTCCTGACTTTC. Residues: CASSLKTTGANVLTF.

The chain has TRBV6-5 and TRBJ1-5; D gene unclear. From germline, CDR1 is MNHEY and CDR2 SVGAGI. Between the trimmed V and J ends, which lost 5 bases and 0 bases, there was a span of 8 bases. The CDR3 totals 14 residues. The CDR3 nucleotides are TGTGCCAGCAGTGCCACGGATAGCAATCAGCCCCAGCATTTT. Its translation is CASSATDSNQPQHF.

This clonotype was counted at least ten times. This chain joins TRBV2 and TRBJ2-3, with 7 bases lining up with TRBD2. The CDR3 sequence is 15 residues long. Germline assignment: CDR1 SNHLY and CDR2 FYNNEI. V lost 6 bases and J lost 0; bases outside the gene matches: 6. In nucleotides, the CDR3 is TGTGCCAGCAGCCCTAGCGGAAGAAGCACAGATACGCAGTATTTT. Protein product: CASSPSGRSTDTQYF.

At least ten counts were recorded for this clonotype. The V call is TRBV20-1, the J call TRBJ2-3; 11 nucleotides match TRBD2. Germline lookup yields CDR1 DFQATT and CDR2 SNEGSKA (reference sequence). This CDR3 spans 14 amino acids. CDR3 sequence: CSPGLAEYTDTQYF. The CDR3 bases are TGCAGCCCGGGACTAGCGGAGTACACAGATACGCAGTATTTT.

A few counts support this clonotype. This sequence joins TRBV7-6 and TRBJ2-3; no clear D. The CDR3 has 15 residues. The germline V and J ends were trimmed by 4 bases and 2 bases, with 13 bases remaining between them. The V gene's germline CDR1 is SGHVS and CDR2 FNYEAQ. The CDR3 sequence is CASSSLSTPTDTQYF. Written as DNA, the CDR3 is TGTGCCAGCAGCTCACTATCAACCCCCACAGATACGCAGTATTTT.

J is TRBJ2-5 and V is TRBV7-3; 7 nucleotides line up with TRBD2. The CDR3 covers 14 residues. Germline trimming cut 6 bases from V and 3 bases from J; bases unmatched to any gene: 7. Germline V gene data show CDR1 as SGHTA and CDR2 as FQGTGA. CDR3 sequence reads: CASSASGNKETQYF. The CDR3 region has the DNA TGTGCCAGCAGTGCTAGCGGCAACAAAGAGACCCAGTACTTC.

This clonotype was seen a handful of times. The V call is TRBV20-1, the J call TRBJ1-1; 7 bases line up with TRBD1. The germline V gene has CDR1 DFQATT and CDR2 SNEGSKA (reference sequence). V was pared by 2 bases and J by 3 bases, with 18 bases of the junction left unmatched. This CDR3 is 18 amino acids long. CDR3 DNA sequence: TGCAGTGCTAGACTGACCGGGACAGCCGGGTCACCACACACTGAAGCTTTCTTT. It yields the protein CSARLTGTAGSPHTEAFF.

This clonotype appeared many times. This chain joins TRBV9 and TRBJ1-1; maybe TRBD1 (6 bases). Trimming took off 3 bases at V and 8 bases at J, with 20 bases between the two ends. The CDR3 is 15 amino acids. The germline gives CDR1 SGDLS, CDR2 YYNGEE. In DNA form, the CDR3 reads TGTGCCAGCAGCGCCACCGGGACACCATCAGTCGAAGCTTTCTTT. It yields the protein CASSATGTPSVEAFF.

In its sample, this clonotype was seen many times. The chain couples TRBV9 to TRBJ1-1; the D is unclear. The CDR3 has 13 amino acids. Germline V gene lookup returns CDR1 SGDLS and CDR2 YYNGEE. Trimming pared 4 bases from V and 8 bases from J, leaving 15 bases between. For the CDR3, the DNA is TGTGCCAGCAGCTCTGAGGCGGAGGTAGAAGCTTTCTTT. It yields the protein CASSSEAEVEAFF.

This clonotype was detected ten times or more. V gene TRBV5-1 combines with J gene TRBJ2-7; the D gene is possibly TRBD1 (6 bases). Germline loops: CDR1 SGHRS, CDR2 YFSETQ. V lost 4 bases, J lost 0 bases, and 11 bases lay in between. The CDR3 loop spans 14 amino acids. The CDR3 nucleotides are TGCGCCAGCAGCCCCGGGACACCCTCCTACGAGCAGTACTTC. Protein product: CASSPGTPSYEQYF.

This chain links TRBV29-1 with TRBJ1-2; no definite D call. CDR1 SQVTM and CDR2 ANQGSEA come from the germline V gene. This CDR3 has 11 residues. With 5 bases removed from V and 5 bases from J, the gap between germline ends came to 9 bases. CDR3 region: CSVQTGYGYTF. In DNA form, the CDR3 reads TGCAGCGTTCAAACTGGGTATGGCTACACCTTC.

The V call is TRBV10-3, the J call TRBJ2-2, with no clear D. Trimming stripped 9 bases from V and 4 bases from J, with 9 bases between. The CDR3 is made up of 12 amino acids. Germline V gives CDR1 ENHRY, CDR2 SYGVKD. The CDR3 reads CAISSSTGELFF. The DNA for the CDR3 is TGTGCCATTTCGTCGAGCACCGGGGAGCTGTTTTTT.

This clonotype turned up a few times. The V and J genes are TRBV27 and TRBJ1-2; no reliable D call. The length of the CDR3 is 13 residues. Germline V gives CDR1 MNHEY, CDR2 SMNVEV (reference sequence). Trimming cost V 5 bases and J 8 bases, with 15 bases left between them. The CDR3 is CASSTGPLGGYTF. CDR3 nucleotides: TGTGCCAGCAGTACCGGGCCCCTCGGCGGCTACACCTTC.

A word on this clonotype: It may be a read error: a sequence one base away is much more abundant. V is TRBV7-9 and J is TRBJ1-1, with TRBD1 identical over 7 bases. Germline V gene data show CDR1 as SEHNR and CDR2 as FQNEAQ (reference sequence). V was pared by 6 bases and J by 7 bases, with 8 bases of the junction left unmatched. This CDR3 comprises 13 residues. CDR3 nucleotide sequence: TGTGCCAGCAGACGTGACAGGGCCATTGAAGCTTTCTTT. It encodes CASRRDRAIEAFF.

This clonotype was seen ten or more times. CDR3 sequence (DNA): TGTGCCACCAGTGATAGCGCGGCGAATTCACCCCTCCACTTT. It encodes CATSDSAANSPLHF. This rearrangement joins TRBV24-1 to TRBJ1-6; no clear D gene. Trimming pared 3 bases from V and 7 bases from J, leaving 9 bases between. CDR1 KGHDR and CDR2 SFDVKD come from the germline V gene. The CDR3 is 14 amino acids.

The chain carries TRBV21-1 and TRBJ1-6. TRBV21-1 is a pseudogene segment. The CDR3 length is 17 residues. This CDR3 reads CASSKGARCSYNSPLHF. CDR3 DNA sequence: TGTGCCAGCAGCAAAGGTGCACGGTGCTCCTATAATTCACCCCTCCACTTT.

The J gene is TRBJ2-1, the V gene TRBV6-6; D may be TRBD1 (6 bases). This CDR3 contains 14 residues. Germline V gene data show CDR1 as MNHNY and CDR2 as SVGAGI (reference sequence). Deletions cut 8 bases from V and 9 bases from J, with 20 bases between. CDR3 nucleotide sequence: TGTGCCAGCCAACTCCAACAGGGTCTTATTGAGCAGTTCTTC. As protein: CASQLQQGLIEQFF.

The chain carries TRBV20-1 and TRBJ2-3, with D possibly being TRBD1 or TRBD2 (6 bases each). Trimming cost V 0 bases and J 6 bases, with 13 bases left between them. Germline V gene sequence: CDR1 DFQATT, CDR2 SNEGSKA (reference sequence). The CDR3 extends over 14 amino acids. The CDR3 nucleotides are TGCAGTGCTAGAGATCTTCAGGGGAGGGATACGCAGTATTTT. Translation: CSARDLQGRDTQYF.

V usage is TRBV20-1 and J usage is TRBJ1-1; no clear D. This CDR3 is built from 12 residues. The V gene lost 7 bases and the J gene lost 0 bases, with 9 bases spanning the gap. From germline, CDR1 is DFQATT and CDR2 SNEGSKA (reference sequence). Written as DNA, the CDR3 is TGCAGTGTGGATATCATGAACACTGAAGCTTTCTTT. Translating gives CSVDIMNTEAFF.

This clonotype came up many times. The genes are TRBV7-7 and TRBJ2-2; D is perhaps TRBD1 (7 bases). The germline CDR1 and CDR2 sequences are SSHAT and FNYEAQ (reference sequence). The CDR3 totals 13 residues. The CDR3 sequence is CASGQVNTGELFF. As DNA, the CDR3 is TGTGCTAGCGGACAGGTGAACACCGGGGAGCTGTTTTTT.

This clonotype was found many times. The chain couples TRBV3-1 to TRBJ1-5; D not resolved. V was trimmed by 1 base and J by 7 bases, leaving 11 bases between them. Germline CDR1 is LGHDT and CDR2 is YNNKEL (reference sequence). This CDR3 is built from 14 residues. CDR3 amino acids: CASSQGAGSQPQHF. The CDR3 region has the DNA TGTGCCAGCAGCCAAGGGGCCGGCAGCCAGCCCCAGCATTTT. Combining the CDR3 with reference TRBV3-1 and TRBJ1-5 gives the whole variable domain DTAVSQTPKYLVTQMGNDKSIKCEQNLGHDTMYWYKQDSKKFLKIMFSYNNKELIINETVPNRFSPKSPDKAHLNLHINSLELGDSAVYFCASSQGAGSQPQHFGDGTRLSIL.

The chain has TRBV9 and TRBJ2-7, with D uncertain. This CDR3 has 14 residues. Germline V gene data show CDR1 as SGDLS and CDR2 as YYNGEE. Between the trimmed V and J ends, which lost 0 bases and 4 bases, there was a span of 11 bases. CDR3 in amino acids: CASSVAYGGYEQYF. The CDR3 DNA reads as TGTGCCAGCAGCGTAGCTTATGGTGGGTACGAGCAGTACTTC.

This clonotype has just a few counts. V is TRBV19 and J is TRBJ2-1; D unclear. Trimming took 1 base from V and 0 from J, leaving 10 bases between them. Looked up from germline, CDR1 is LNHDA and CDR2 is SQIVND (reference sequence). CDR3 length: 16 amino acids. The CDR3: CASSIGGVISYNEQFF. The CDR3 nucleotides are TGTGCCAGTAGTATAGGAGGAGTAATCTCCTACAATGAGCAGTTCTTC.

Ten or more counts support this clonotype. The gene calls are TRBV6-5 and TRBJ2-7; 9 nucleotides line up with TRBD1. With V trimmed by 6 bases and J by 4 bases, 10 bases remained unmatched. CDR1 is MNHEY and CDR2 is SVGAGI in the germline V gene. The CDR3 is made up of 15 amino acids. CDR3 region: CASRPGQGRTYEQYF. DNA for the CDR3: TGTGCCAGCAGACCCGGACAGGGGAGAACGTACGAGCAGTACTTC.

This clonotype showed up many times. The chain carries TRBV2 and TRBJ1-2; D unresolved. Trimming took off 7 bases at V and 6 bases at J, with 12 bases between the two ends. Germline CDR1 and CDR2: SNHLY and FYNNEI. This CDR3 comprises 12 residues. CDR3 sequence (DNA): TGTGCCAGCACCCCTAGGACCCATGGCTACACCTTC. This gives the protein CASTPRTHGYTF.

The chain has TRBV11-2 and TRBJ2-2, with D perhaps matching TRBD2 (7 bases). V was clipped by 6 bases and J by 4 bases, with 18 bases between them. CDR3 length: 16 residues. Germline V gives CDR1 SGHAT, CDR2 FQNNGV. DNA of the CDR3: TGTGCCAGCAGAAGACTAGCCTCGGGGGCCACCGGGGAGCTGTTTTTT. Its protein is CASRRLASGATGELFF. The whole variable domain, filled in from reference TRBV11-2 and TRBJ2-2, reads EAGVAQSPRYKIIEKRQSVAFWCNPISGHATLYWYQQILGQGPKLLIQFQNNGVVDDSQLPKDRFSAERLKGVDSTLKIQPAKLEDSAVYLCASRRLASGATGELFFGEGSRLTVL.